Below are 29 T cell receptor beta chains sequenced from a single sample in a study of T cell responses to AZD1222 COVID-19 vaccine. Using immunoSEQ multiplex PCR, the repertoire was profiled, and TCRdb retains in-frame clones only, with some absent. This sample has 150,000 to 200,000 clones, with approximately 90% found just once. The sequences come from peripheral blood, collected on day 0 of AZD1222 vaccination. Receptors were obtained from an adult in good health.

The V call is TRBV4-2, the J call TRBJ1-2; TRBD1 is a possible D gene (5 bases). CDR3 size: 14 residues. The germline V gene has CDR1 LGHNA and CDR2 YNFKEQ. V was cut by 1 base and J by 7 bases, with 13 bases left in between. The CDR3 protein is CASSQGGDLIGYTF. The CDR3 coding sequence is TGTGCCAGCAGCCAAGGAGGGGACTTAATTGGCTACACCTTC.

This chain joins TRBV6-5 and TRBJ1-2; D ambiguous. Trimming took 2 bases from V and 0 from J, leaving 10 bases between them. The CDR3 spans 15 residues. Germline lookup yields CDR1 MNHEY and CDR2 SVGAGI. CDR3 region: CASSYGQISNYGYTF. In nucleotides, the CDR3 is TGTGCCAGCAGTTACGGGCAGATCTCTAACTATGGCTACACCTTC.

CDR3 sequence (DNA): TGCGCCAGCAGTGACAAGGACAGAAACATTCAGTACTTC. The encoded protein is CASSDKDRNIQYF. This chain links TRBV10-1 with TRBJ2-4; possibly TRBD1 for D (6 bases). The V end was cut by 3 bases, the J end by 6 bases, with 9 bases between. This CDR3 has 13 amino acids. CDR1 WNHNN and CDR2 SYGVQD come from the germline V gene (reference sequence).

This clone occurred a few times. The V and J genes are TRBV28 and TRBJ1-1; maybe TRBD1 (5 bases). The CDR3 runs 15 residues. Trimming removed 6 bases from V and 1 base from J, with 15 bases in between. The germline V gene has CDR1 MDHEN and CDR2 SYDVKM. CDR3 bases: TGTGCCAGCAGGTTTCCCGGGGCCACGAACACTGAAGCTTTCTTT. Translating gives CASRFPGATNTEAFF.

This chain links TRBV6-6 with TRBJ1-2; D is possibly TRBD1 (6 bases). The CDR3 has 13 residues. Germline-derived CDR1 and CDR2 are MNHNY and SVGAGI (reference sequence). V lost 5 bases and J 4 bases, leaving 11 bases between the germline ends. The DNA for the CDR3 is TGTGCCAGCAGTCCCGGACAGAGCTATGGCTACACCTTC. Its translation: CASSPGQSYGYTF.

The V call is TRBV12-5, the J call TRBJ1-6, with D hard to call. The CDR3 is 12 amino acids. V was trimmed by 3 bases and J by 14 bases, leaving 11 bases between them. CDR1 LGHNT and CDR2 FRNRAP come from the germline V gene. Here the CDR3 DNA reads TGTGCTAGTGGTTTAGGACGGACGGCCCTCCACTTT. Translated, it gives CASGLGRTALHF.

The chain employs TRBV2 and TRBJ2-2; D is perhaps TRBD2 (5 bases). The CDR3 covers 14 residues. The V gene's germline CDR1 is SNHLY and CDR2 FYNNEI. Trimming removed 7 bases from V and 4 bases from J, with 13 bases in between. In DNA, the CDR3 is TGTGCCAGCAAGCAGGACTTATCCACCGGGGAGCTGTTTTTT. Amino acid sequence: CASKQDLSTGELFF.

This clone was recorded only once. The chain carries TRBV11-2 and TRBJ1-2, with TRBD1 matching 8 bases. Germline CDR1 is SGHAT and CDR2 is FQNNGV. The CDR3 is made up of 15 amino acids. The ends lost 1 base at V and 4 bases at J; junction bases unmatched: 5. CDR3 in DNA: TGTGCCAGCAGCTTAGTTGCGACAGGGGTCTATGGCTACACCTTC. This encodes CASSLVATGVYGYTF.

As DNA, the CDR3 is TGTGCCAGCAGTAACAGTCATGCCGGCTACGAGCAGTACTTC. This sequence encodes CASSNSHAGYEQYF. The rearrangement joins TRBV6-2 or TRBV6-3 to TRBJ2-7; D gene uncertain. This CDR3 comprises 14 residues. Germline loops: CDR1 MNHEY, CDR2 SVGEGT. The V end lost 5 bases, the J end lost 3 bases, and 14 bases lay between the germline ends.

The V call is TRBV14, the J call TRBJ1-2; maybe TRBD1 (5 bases). The CDR3 is 15 amino acids. Trimming shortened V by 4 bases and J by 4 bases, and 16 bases separated the two germline ends. Germline-derived CDR1 and CDR2 are SGHDN and FVKESK. The DNA for the CDR3 is TGTGCCAGCAGCCTGGGCGGCAGGGAAGTCTATGGCTACACCTTC. Amino acids: CASSLGGREVYGYTF.

This clone appeared once. The chain combines TRBV5-3 with TRBJ1-1; D uncertain. TRBV5-3 is an open reading frame, and its role is uncertain. V was shortened by 10 bases and J by 11 bases, with 18 bases between the two germline ends. This CDR3 is built from 11 residues. The DNA for the CDR3 is TGTGCCTCCCTGGGCCTAGTGCGGGCTTTCTTT. This sequence encodes CASLGLVRAFF.

The V and J genes are TRBV6-2 or TRBV6-3 and TRBJ2-1; TRBD1 is a possible D gene (6 bases). The CDR3 has 17 amino acids. The V gene lost 4 bases and the J gene lost 4 bases, with 20 bases spanning the gap. Germline V gene data show CDR1 as MNHEY and CDR2 as SVGEGT. This CDR3 is CASSFSRSGAPYNEQFF. In DNA, the CDR3 is TGTGCCAGCAGTTTCTCCCGGTCAGGGGCACCATACAATGAGCAGTTCTTC.

The V gene is TRBV18, the J gene TRBJ1-1; D may be TRBD1 (5 bases). Per the germline V gene, CDR1 is KGHSH and CDR2 is LQKENI. V lost 3 bases to trimming and J lost 4 bases, with 12 bases between them. There are 14 residues in the CDR3. The CDR3 DNA reads TGTGCCAGCTCACCTTCAGGGCAGGGCACTGAAGCTTTCTTT. Residues: CASSPSGQGTEAFF.

This chain links TRBV5-4 with TRBJ1-1; TRBD1 matches at 8 bases. Germline V CDR1 and CDR2: SGHNT, YYREEE (reference sequence). The CDR3 totals 14 residues. Trimming removed 6 bases from V and 2 bases from J; junction bases left unmatched: 6. CDR3 protein: CASTTGGLNTEAFF. The DNA for the CDR3 is TGTGCCAGCACTACAGGGGGGCTAAACACTGAAGCTTTCTTT.

The chain carries TRBV5-6 and TRBJ2-7, with 13 bases lining up with TRBD2. J was trimmed by 7 bases and V by 4 bases; bases with no gene match: 8. This CDR3 is 15 amino acids long. CDR1 is SGHDT and CDR2 is YYEEEE in the germline V gene. The CDR3 sequence: CASSVLAGGPGEQYF. The CDR3 region has the DNA TGTGCCAGCAGCGTACTAGCGGGGGGGCCAGGGGAGCAGTACTTC. The entire variable domain, with the rest obtained from reference TRBV5-6 and TRBJ2-7, is as follows: DAGVTQSPTHLIKTRGQQVTLRCSPKSGHDTVSWYQQALGQGPQFIFQYYEEEERQRGNFPDRFSGHQFPNYSSELNVNALLLGDSALYLCASSVLAGGPGEQYFGPGTRLTVT.

V usage is TRBV1 and J usage is TRBJ2-7; no DNA check was done on the table's D call, TRBD1. TRBV1 is a listed pseudogene. This CDR3 has 16 amino acids. In nucleotides, the CDR3 is TGCATCCAGCGCCAGTGTGCAGGGAAGGCTGGCTACGAGCAGTACTTC. Its translation: CIQRQCAGKAGYEQYF.

CDR3: CASSFLTGGLETQYF. In nucleotides, the CDR3 is TGTGCCAGCAGCTTCTTGACGGGGGGGCTCGAGACCCAGTACTTC. The chain combines TRBV11-3 with TRBJ2-5; TRBD2 matches 8 bases. The junction had 8 bases not matched to a gene; V was cut back by 3 bases and J by 5 bases. CDR3 length: 15 residues. Germline assignment: CDR1 SGHNT and CDR2 YENEEA.

The chain uses TRBV30 and TRBJ1-3; D ambiguous. CDR3 length equals 15 residues. The V gene lost 1 base and the J gene lost 0 bases, with 10 bases spanning the gap. Germline lookup yields CDR1 GTSNPN and CDR2 SVGIG (reference sequence). Written as DNA, the CDR3 is TGTGCCTGGAGTGCCACCCCCGTCTCTGGAAACACCATATATTTT. It specifies CAWSATPVSGNTIYF. Full variable domain (rest looked up from reference TRBV30 and TRBJ1-3): SQTIHQWPATLVQPVGSPLSLECTVEGTSNPNLYWYRQAAGRGLQLLFYSVGIGQISSEVPQNLSASRPQDRQFILSSKKLLLSDSGFYLCAWSATPVSGNTIYFGEGSWLTVV.

The chain has TRBV11-3 and TRBJ2-2; either TRBD1 or TRBD2 may supply D (5 bases each). The CDR3 covers 16 residues. V lost 2 bases and J lost 5, with 15 bases in between. The germline V gene encodes CDR1 SGHNT and CDR2 YENEEA. CDR3 protein: CASSLRLHGGTGELFF. The CDR3 region has the DNA TGTGCCAGCAGCTTAAGACTCCATGGGGGAACCGGGGAGCTGTTTTTT.

This sequence joins TRBV29-1 and TRBJ1-2, with D maybe TRBD1 (6 bases). Germline V lookup: CDR1 SQVTM, CDR2 ANQGSEA. This CDR3 contains 12 residues. Trimming took 5 bases from V and 6 from J, leaving 13 bases between them. CDR3 coding DNA: TGCAGCGTTTCGGTGGGGGGCGATGGCTACACCTTC. Translating gives CSVSVGGDGYTF.

This chain links TRBV5-4 with TRBJ2-2; D not certain. The CDR3 runs 13 residues. Deletions cut 3 bases from V and 5 bases from J, with 8 bases between. Germline CDR1 is SGHNT and CDR2 is YYREEE (reference sequence). This CDR3 reads CASSSAATGELFF. In nucleotides, the CDR3 is TGTGCCAGCAGCTCGGCAGCAACCGGGGAGCTGTTTTTT.

This clone was detected a few times. This chain links TRBV6-5 with TRBJ2-7; 7 bases line up with TRBD1. With V trimmed by 0 bases and J by 2 bases, 4 bases remained unmatched. Germline CDR1 is MNHEY and CDR2 is SVGAGI. The CDR3 covers 15 residues. The CDR3 region is CASSYSGTDAYEQYF. The CDR3 DNA sequence: TGTGCCAGCAGTTACTCCGGGACAGATGCCTACGAGCAGTACTTC.

This chain links TRBV12-3 or TRBV12-4 with TRBJ2-3, with D unresolved. Trimming removed 3 bases at V and 11 bases at J, with 9 bases between. The CDR3 totals 11 residues. This CDR3 is CASSFLHGQYF. CDR3 DNA: TGTGCCAGCAGTTTCCTGCATGGGCAGTATTTT.

The chain carries TRBV12-3 or TRBV12-4 and TRBJ1-3; 8 nucleotides agree with TRBD1. The CDR3 is 13 residues long. V lost 6 bases to trimming and J lost 8 bases; unmatched junction nucleotides: 6. This CDR3 reads CASRIGQGYTIYF. CDR3 sequence (DNA): TGTGCCAGCAGAATCGGACAGGGTTACACCATATATTTT.

This chain joins TRBV3-1 (or the pseudogene TRBV3-2) and TRBJ2-3; 15 bases fit TRBD2. Trimming at V came to 4 bases and at J to 9 bases, leaving 5 bases not matched to a gene. From germline, CDR1 is LGHDT and CDR2 YNNKEL (reference sequence). The CDR3 runs to 15 residues. The CDR3 nucleotides are TGTGCCAGCAGCCGGACTAGCGGGGGGGCGAGGACGCAGTATTTT. This sequence encodes CASSRTSGGARTQYF.

The chain carries TRBV6-1 and TRBJ1-2; D ambiguous. CDR3 length: 12 residues. Between the trimmed V and J ends, which lost 2 bases and 8 bases, there was a span of 9 bases. Germline V CDR1 and CDR2: MNHNS, SASEGT. DNA of the CDR3: TGTGCCAGCAGTGAACGAAATGGCGGCTACACCTTC. It is translated as CASSERNGGYTF.

The rearrangement joins TRBV11-2 to TRBJ2-7; tentative D call: TRBD1 (6 bases). CDR1 is SGHAT and CDR2 is FQNNGV in the germline V gene. This CDR3 has 18 residues. V lost 5 bases, J lost 4 bases, and 27 bases lay in between. The CDR3 here is CASSPPPGQSALGYEQYF. The CDR3, as DNA: TGTGCCAGCAGCCCCCCCCCTGGACAGTCGGCCCTGGGGTACGAGCAGTACTTC.

The rearrangement uses TRBV12-3 or TRBV12-4 and TRBJ2-2, with TRBD2 as a possible D gene (5 bases). Trimming took off 7 bases at V and 5 bases at J, with 8 bases between the two ends. The CDR3 extends over 12 amino acids. The CDR3 loop reads CASKRGTGELFF. CDR3 nucleotide sequence: TGTGCCAGCAAACGAGGGACCGGGGAGCTGTTTTTT.

This clone was observed once. The J gene is TRBJ2-3, the V gene TRBV7-7, with 11 bases that match TRBD1. The V and J ends lost 4 bases and 3 bases, in that order; junction bases with no gene match: 3. Germline CDR1 SSHAT, CDR2 FNYEAQ (reference sequence). CDR3 length: 15 amino acids. The chain's CDR3 is CASSSGTGGTDTQYF. Written as DNA, the CDR3 is TGTGCCAGCAGCTCCGGGACAGGGGGTACAGATACGCAGTATTTT.